A single sample gave rise to the 3 T cell receptor beta chains below, sequenced in a study of OX40 agonist ivuxolimab in advanced cancers. The protocol was immunoSEQ multiplex PCR, while the TCRdb copy is restricted to in-frame clones and leaves out a portion. The sample lists 60,000 to 65,000 clones; approximately 89% were seen once. The source material was CD4+ or CD8+ T cells sorted from blood, sampled in a trial of the OX40 agonist ivuxolimab. The receptors originated from an adult with an advanced solid tumor such as melanoma, head and neck, liver or kidney cancer.

Only a few counts were recorded for this clone. V is TRBV18 and J is TRBJ2-3; 14 nucleotides align to TRBD2. The V segment lost 6 bases and the J segment 4 bases; nucleotides outside the gene matches: 15. This CDR3 spans 19 amino acids. CDR1 is KGHSH, CDR2 LQKENI, per germline. CDR3 bases: TGTGCCAGCTCTCGGACCGGGACTAGCGGGAGTGGGGTCGCAGATACGCAGTATTTT. The encoded protein is CASSRTGTSGSGVADTQYF.

The chain recombines TRBV7-8 with TRBJ2-7, with D possibly being TRBD2 (6 bases). Per germline, CDR1 SGHVS and CDR2 FQNEAQ. Deletions cut 5 bases from V and 3 bases from J, with 20 bases between. This CDR3 contains 16 residues. The CDR3 reads CASSPIGASAYYEQYF. The DNA for the CDR3 is TGTGCCAGCAGCCCAATTGGGGCTAGCGCTTACTACGAGCAGTACTTC.

V and J are TRBV7-6 and TRBJ1-1, with D possibly being TRBD1 (5 bases). CDR1 SGHVS and CDR2 FNYEAQ come from the germline V gene. Trimming cost V 4 bases and J 1 base, with 7 bases left between them. The CDR3 loop spans 13 amino acids. This CDR3 is CASSSQENTEAFF. The CDR3 region has the DNA TGTGCCAGCAGCTCACAGGAGAACACTGAAGCTTTCTTT.